Listed here are 2 T cell receptor beta chains from one sample, sequenced in a study of CXCR3-negative and CXCR3-positive naive CD8 T cells. UMI-labeled TRB cDNA libraries were prepared by 5' RACE. TCRdb re-called the 5' RACE reads; every CDR3 protein appears as one record, without DNA. This sample's table has some 8,200 distinct CDR3 sequences. Sequenced sample: naive CXCR3- CD8+ T cells from blood. Documented subset: CD45RO-CCR7+CD27+CD95- naive CD8+ T cells lacking CXCR3 (TNR3-). Every receptor here comes from a human donor in good health. Some clones in this sample may be carry-over from other donors' samples.

The chain's CDR3 is CSVEGPGGNTEAFF. The chain carries TRBV29-1 and TRBJ1-1; TCRdb picks TRBD1, but there is no DNA to check that call. Germline values: CDR1 SQVTM, CDR2 ANQGSEA. The CDR3 is 14 residues long.

The rearrangement uses TRBV19 and TRBJ1-2; TCRdb's D gene call, TRBD1, goes unchecked for lack of DNA. The length of the CDR3 is 15 residues. Per germline, CDR1 LNHDA and CDR2 SQIVND (reference sequence). The CDR3 loop reads CASSIVRGTSYGYTF.